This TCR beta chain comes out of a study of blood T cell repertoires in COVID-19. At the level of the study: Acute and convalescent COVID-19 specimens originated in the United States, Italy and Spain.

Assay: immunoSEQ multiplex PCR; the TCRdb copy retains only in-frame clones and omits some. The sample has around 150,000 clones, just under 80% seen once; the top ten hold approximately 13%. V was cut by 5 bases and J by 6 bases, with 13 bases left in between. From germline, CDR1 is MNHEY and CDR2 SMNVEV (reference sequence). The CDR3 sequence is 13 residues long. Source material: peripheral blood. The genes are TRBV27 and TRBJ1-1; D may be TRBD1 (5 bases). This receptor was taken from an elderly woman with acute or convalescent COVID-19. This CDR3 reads CASSVQRGAEAFF. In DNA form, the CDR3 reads TGTGCCAGCAGTGTCCAGCGGGGGGCTGAAGCTTTCTTT.